The clone carrying this T cell receptor beta chain was observed many times. This entry comes from a study of T cells in Graves' hyperthyroidism and ophthalmopathy. Amplified TCR beta CDR3 regions derived from RNA transcripts. The HTBI primer set was used in a first-round RT-PCR of the TCR CDR3. Using its own MiXCR run on the multiplex PCR reads, TCRdb lists one record per CDR3 protein. The sample has around 210,000 distinct CDR3 sequences, roughly a sixth seen once. Trimming stripped 1 base from V and 5 bases from J, with 9 bases between. Germline CDR1 LGHDT, CDR2 YNNKEL (reference sequence). The CDR3 has 13 amino acids.

This clonotype originated in a woman between 50 and 59 years old with Graves' hyperthyroidism. The gene calls are TRBV3-1 and TRBJ2-7, with TRBD2 as a possible D gene (6 bases). The sequenced sample was blood. The CDR3 is CASSQGLVNEQYF. CDR3 DNA: TGTGCCAGCAGCCAAGGACTAGTAAACGAGCAGTACTTC.